Here is one T cell receptor (beta chain) with its context. Its antigen is undetermined. The sample originates from a study of T cell responses to AZD1222 COVID-19 vaccine. Whole-study findings and limits: The donors showed a predominance of white British ancestry and of females, with possible underestimation of clonal diversity. Baseline seropositivity occurred in only six AZD1222 recipients. Repertoire sampling was restricted to post-peak T cell response timepoints.

The data were produced by immunoSEQ multiplex PCR, yet TCRdb's version contains in-frame clones alone and is incomplete. Among around 71,000 clones, about 80% were seen once, and the ten largest hold over 12%. This TCR came from an adult who received the AZD1222 COVID-19 vaccine. The source was peripheral blood, collected 28 days after the second AZD1222 dose.

CDR3 DNA: TGTGCCAGCAGTTTATCGGGGACAGACTACACCTTC. Protein sequence: CASSLSGTDYTF. The chain has TRBV28 and TRBJ1-2; 7 positions match TRBD1. J lost 10 bases, V lost 1 base, and 3 bases had no gene match. Germline CDR1 MDHEN, CDR2 SYDVKM. The CDR3 consists of 12 residues.